The TCR beta chain described here comes from a study of blood T cell repertoires in COVID-19. TCRdb's table, derived via immunoSEQ multiplex PCR, lists solely in-frame clones and lacks some. Of roughly 200,000 clones listed, 80% to 90% were seen once; the top ten hold over 9.5%. The TCR sequence derives from a human donor with active or convalescent COVID-19. The donor label of this sample is uncertain. Input material: peripheral blood.

This chain's CDR3 is CASKLGGSPEKAEAFF. The DNA of the CDR3 is TGTGCCAGCAAATTGGGGGGGAGCCCCGAGAAGGCTGAAGCTTTCTTT. The V and J genes are TRBV3-1 (or the pseudogene TRBV3-2) and TRBJ1-1, with D possibly being TRBD1 (5 bases). The germline gives CDR1 LGHDT, CDR2 YNNKEL (reference sequence). The V end lost 7 bases, the J end lost 6 bases, and 24 bases lay between the germline ends. The CDR3 length is 16 residues.